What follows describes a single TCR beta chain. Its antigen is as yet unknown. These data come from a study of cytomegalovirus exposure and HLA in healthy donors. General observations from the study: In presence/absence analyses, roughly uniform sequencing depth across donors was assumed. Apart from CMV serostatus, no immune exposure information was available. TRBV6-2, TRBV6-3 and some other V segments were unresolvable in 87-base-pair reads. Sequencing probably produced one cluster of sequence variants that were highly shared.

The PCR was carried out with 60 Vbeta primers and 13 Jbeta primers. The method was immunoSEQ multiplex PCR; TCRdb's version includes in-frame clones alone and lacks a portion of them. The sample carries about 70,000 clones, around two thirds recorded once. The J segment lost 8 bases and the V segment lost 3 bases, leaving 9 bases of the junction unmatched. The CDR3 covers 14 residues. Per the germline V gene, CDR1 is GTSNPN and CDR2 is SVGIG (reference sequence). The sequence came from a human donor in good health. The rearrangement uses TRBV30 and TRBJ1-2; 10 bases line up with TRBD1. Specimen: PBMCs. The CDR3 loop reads CAWRKPGQGRGYTF. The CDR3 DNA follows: TGTGCCTGGAGAAAGCCGGGACAGGGGAGGGGCTACACCTTC.